This TCR beta chain was sequenced during a study of T cell clonality in common variable immunodeficiency. This clone was detected many times. TCRdb's table, derived via immunoSEQ multiplex PCR, lists solely in-frame clones and lacks some. This sample comprises about 40,000 clones, none seen once only. Input material: peripheral blood mononuclear cells. The source is a person between 18 and 75 years old in good health.

CDR3 in amino acids: CSARDRSTPGETQYF. The sequenced part of the CDR3 DNA is TGCAGTGCTAGAGATCGATCGACTCCGGGGGAGACC. The genes are TRBV20-1 and TRBJ2-5, with D maybe TRBD2 (5 bases). With the read ending 3 residues before the CDR3 end, the germline J gene is used to fill in that end. V lost 0 bases and J 5 bases, leaving 16 bases between the germline ends. Germline-derived CDR1 and CDR2 are DFQATT and SNEGSKA (reference sequence). There are 15 residues in the CDR3.